This T cell receptor (beta chain) was sequenced for a study of blood T cells in healthy people across ages. About the study: The capture of about one barcoded beta molecule per two T cells was achieved by template switching. General study findings and limits: Comparison with aged donors showed that long-lived donors had more naive CD4+ cells and higher diversity.

Alongside a J-beta primer mix, a sample-barcoded 5' primer served in a second PCR lasting about 7 to 12 cycles. CDR3-containing paired-end reads numbered at least 2.5 million in each sample. Each CDR3 protein gets one entry after TCRdb re-called the 5' RACE reads with MiXCR. The sample lists some 900,000 distinct CDR3 sequences, around 48% seen once, with around an eighth in the top ten. Each sample provided at least 5.5 micrograms of extracted total RNA. The sample holds a few counts of this clonotype. Its matching antigen is unknown. The CDR3 loop spans 13 amino acids. Per the germline V gene, CDR1 is GTSNPN and CDR2 is SVGIG (reference sequence).

The chain couples TRBV30 to TRBJ2-7, with TRBD1 identical over 8 bases. The TCR originated in a man aged 25-45 years in good health. Sequencing was carried out using blood. The CDR3 coding sequence is TGTGCTCGACAGGGGTCGAGCTCCTACGAGCAGTACTTC. Amino acid sequence: CARQGSSSYEQYF.